A selection of T cell receptor beta chains follows, all from one sample in a study of shared clonotypes between healthy human individuals. This table comes from immunoSEQ multiplex PCR, and its TCRdb copy is limited to in-frame clones, with some not included. The sample records fewer than 850,000 clones, around 90% being singletons. Sample: memory CD8+ T cells from PBMCs. The origin of the receptors is a man younger than 30 in good health. Some clones in this sample may be carry-over from other donors' samples. Both conserved end residues are part of each CDR3. The order of the fields is J gene, clone size, D gene, V gene, CDR3 DNA, CDR3 protein. A D gene is named only where the DNA matches it firmly. Not every row has a clone size; where given, it reads once, few, many or a size class.

j_gene: TRBJ1-5
abundance: once
d_gene: -
v_gene: TRBV7-9
CDR3nt: TGTGCCAGCAGCGACGATATGGGAGGACAGCCCCAGCATTTT
CDR3aa: CASSDDMGGQPQHF

j_gene: TRBJ2-2
abundance: once
d_gene: -
v_gene: TRBV10-3
CDR3nt: TGTGCCATCAGTGAGTCTCGAGGGGCCGGGGAGCTGTTTTTT
CDR3aa: CAISESRGAGELFF

j_gene: TRBJ2-7
abundance: -
d_gene: -
v_gene: TRBV18
CDR3nt: TGTGCCAGCTCGCCGTACAGGACCTACGAGCAGTACTTC
CDR3aa: CASSPYRTYEQYF

j_gene: TRBJ2-1
abundance: -
d_gene: TRBD2
v_gene: TRBV27
CDR3nt: TGTGCCAGCAGTTTATCACTAGCGGGATCCATTTTTAATGAGCAGTTCTTC
CDR3aa: CASSLSLAGSIFNEQFF

j_gene: TRBJ1-2
abundance: -
d_gene: TRBD1
v_gene: TRBV27
CDR3nt: TGTGCCAGCAGTTTACGAGGGACAGGGGTCGGCTACACCTTC
CDR3aa: CASSLRGTGVGYTF

j_gene: TRBJ2-1
abundance: many
d_gene: -
v_gene: TRBV27
CDR3nt: TGTGCCAGCAGTTTACGTCGGTCCGGGGATGAGCAGTTCTTC
CDR3aa: CASSLRRSGDEQFF

j_gene: TRBJ2-1
abundance: -
d_gene: -
v_gene: TRBV27
CDR3nt: TGTGCCAGCAGTTCGCCAGGGCCCCTCCTGGAGGAGCAGTTCTTC
CDR3aa: CASSSPGPLLEEQFF

j_gene: TRBJ2-1
abundance: once
d_gene: -
v_gene: TRBV27
CDR3nt: TGTGCCAGCAGTAGATCTGTGGGGCGGGTTTACAATGAGCAGTTCTTC
CDR3aa: CASSRSVGRVYNEQFF

j_gene: TRBJ1-4
abundance: once
d_gene: -
v_gene: TRBV6-1
CDR3nt: TGTGCCAGCAGAACTCGGGTGGGGGCTAATGAAAAACTGTTTTTT
CDR3aa: CASRTRVGANEKLFF

j_gene: TRBJ1-1
abundance: -
d_gene: TRBD1
v_gene: TRBV10-3
CDR3nt: TGTGCCATCAGTGCAGGACAGGGGGCAGCTGAAGCTTTCTTT
CDR3aa: CAISAGQGAAEAFF

j_gene: TRBJ2-7
abundance: -
d_gene: -
v_gene: TRBV18
CDR3nt: TGTGCCAGCTCACCAGGTGGCATCGGTTGGGAGCAGTACTTC
CDR3aa: CASSPGGIGWEQYF

j_gene: TRBJ1-2
abundance: -
d_gene: -
v_gene: TRBV2
CDR3nt: TGTGCCAGCAGGGGAAGGGACAACAACTATGGCTACACCTTC
CDR3aa: CASRGRDNNYGYTF

j_gene: TRBJ1-1
abundance: -
d_gene: -
v_gene: TRBV4-3
CDR3nt: TGCGCCAGCAGCTCAAACGGGGCGTACACTGAAGCTTTCTTT
CDR3aa: CASSSNGAYTEAFF

j_gene: TRBJ1-1
abundance: -
d_gene: -
v_gene: TRBV27
CDR3nt: TGTGCCAGCAGAGATAGGGATCCGAACACTGAAGCTTTCTTT
CDR3aa: CASRDRDPNTEAFF

j_gene: TRBJ2-3
abundance: -
d_gene: TRBD2
v_gene: TRBV27
CDR3nt: TGTGCCTCAAGGGCAGGGACTAGAAATGCCGATACGCAGTATTTT
CDR3aa: CASRAGTRNADTQYF

j_gene: TRBJ2-2
abundance: -
d_gene: TRBD2
v_gene: TRBV6-4
CDR3nt: TGTGCCACGGGAGGGCCAGGCGGGGAGCTGTTTTTT
CDR3aa: CATGGPGGELFF

j_gene: TRBJ1-5
abundance: few
d_gene: TRBD1
v_gene: TRBV19
CDR3nt: TGTGCCAGTCACCGGGACAGGGAGGGCAATCAGCCCCAGCATTTT
CDR3aa: CASHRDREGNQPQHF

j_gene: TRBJ2-3
abundance: -
d_gene: TRBD2
v_gene: TRBV11-3
CDR3nt: TGTGCCAGCAGCTCCAGGACTAGCGGGGCTGCAGATACGCAGTATTTT
CDR3aa: CASSSRTSGAADTQYF

j_gene: TRBJ2-7
abundance: -
d_gene: -
v_gene: TRBV19
CDR3nt: TGTGCCAGCGCAACGCCTTACGAGCAGTACTTC
CDR3aa: CASATPYEQYF

j_gene: TRBJ1-5
abundance: once
d_gene: -
v_gene: TRBV10-3
CDR3nt: TGTGCCGCAGGGTCAGATAGCAATCAGCCCCAGCATTTT
CDR3aa: CAAGSDSNQPQHF

j_gene: TRBJ2-7
abundance: -
d_gene: -
v_gene: TRBV5-1
CDR3nt: TGCGCCAGCAGCTTGCTGCAGGGGCGGCTCTCCTACGAGCAGTACTTC
CDR3aa: CASSLLQGRLSYEQYF

j_gene: TRBJ2-7
abundance: -
d_gene: TRBD1
v_gene: TRBV28
CDR3nt: TGTGCCAGCAGTTTAAGGAGACAGGGGGCATTATACGAGCAGTACTTC
CDR3aa: CASSLRRQGALYEQYF

j_gene: TRBJ2-4
abundance: -
d_gene: -
v_gene: TRBV30
CDR3nt: TGTGCCGTGGACAAGCTCAGGGGAGCAGGGTCCAAAAACATTCAGTACTTC
CDR3aa: CAVDKLRGAGSKNIQYF

j_gene: TRBJ1-6
abundance: -
d_gene: -
v_gene: TRBV13
CDR3nt: TGTGCCAGCAGCCCAGTCGGATATAATTCACCCCTCCACTTT
CDR3aa: CASSPVGYNSPLHF

j_gene: TRBJ2-6
abundance: -
d_gene: -
v_gene: TRBV5-1
CDR3nt: TGCGCCAGCAGCTTGAACAGGTTCTCTGGGGCCAACGTCCTGACTTTC
CDR3aa: CASSLNRFSGANVLTF

j_gene: TRBJ1-1
abundance: -
d_gene: -
v_gene: TRBV27
CDR3nt: TGTGCCAGCAGTCCCTACATTCCATCCACTGAAGCTTTCTTT
CDR3aa: CASSPYIPSTEAFF

j_gene: TRBJ2-7
abundance: -
d_gene: -
v_gene: TRBV19
CDR3nt: TGTGCCAGTAGCCCTAGCTCCGGGCGGCTCTACGAGCAGTACTTC
CDR3aa: CASSPSSGRLYEQYF

j_gene: TRBJ2-3
abundance: -
d_gene: -
v_gene: TRBV7-3
CDR3nt: TGTGCCAGCAGCCAAACCGGGAGCCCCAAAGATACTGATACGCAGTATTTT
CDR3aa: CASSQTGSPKDTDTQYF

j_gene: TRBJ1-2
abundance: -
d_gene: -
v_gene: TRBV5-1
CDR3nt: TGCGCCAGCAGCTTGGTTTCAGGGTCGAATGGCTACACCTTC
CDR3aa: CASSLVSGSNGYTF

j_gene: TRBJ2-7
abundance: -
d_gene: -
v_gene: TRBV19
CDR3nt: TGTGCCAGTTCTTGGCAGGGCTCCTACGAGCAGTACTTC
CDR3aa: CASSWQGSYEQYF

j_gene: TRBJ2-7
abundance: -
d_gene: TRBD1
v_gene: TRBV29-1
CDR3nt: TGCAGCGTTGAAGATTCGGGACAGCAAAACTTC
CDR3aa: CSVEDSGQQNF

j_gene: TRBJ2-7
abundance: once
d_gene: -
v_gene: TRBV28
CDR3nt: TGTGCCAGCAGTTTATTCCCCAGGGGCCCAGAGGCTTGGGCCTACGAGCAGTACTTC
CDR3aa: CASSLFPRGPEAWAYEQYF

j_gene: TRBJ2-7
abundance: -
d_gene: TRBD1
v_gene: TRBV28
CDR3nt: TGTGCCAGCAGTTTAAGTGCAGGGGGTTCCTACGAGCAGTACTTC
CDR3aa: CASSLSAGGSYEQYF

j_gene: TRBJ2-3
abundance: -
d_gene: -
v_gene: TRBV6-5
CDR3nt: TGTGCCAGCACGGCATATTCGACTAGCACAGATACGCAGTATTTT
CDR3aa: CASTAYSTSTDTQYF

j_gene: TRBJ2-3
abundance: -
d_gene: -
v_gene: TRBV29-1
CDR3nt: TGCAGCCATCAGAGCAGGAACACAGATACGCAGTATTTT
CDR3aa: CSHQSRNTDTQYF

j_gene: TRBJ2-1
abundance: -
d_gene: TRBD2
v_gene: TRBV19
CDR3nt: TGTGCCAGTAGTATACGGGAGGGCTTCGATGAGCAGTTCTTC
CDR3aa: CASSIREGFDEQFF

j_gene: TRBJ1-1
abundance: -
d_gene: TRBD1
v_gene: TRBV4-3
CDR3nt: TGCGCCAGCAGCCCCGGGACAGGGAACACTGAAGCTTTCTTT
CDR3aa: CASSPGTGNTEAFF

j_gene: TRBJ2-1
abundance: once
d_gene: -
v_gene: TRBV6-5
CDR3nt: TGTGCCAGCAGTTCCCCTGACAGAGTCTCCTACAATGAGCAGTTCTTC
CDR3aa: CASSSPDRVSYNEQFF

j_gene: TRBJ2-2
abundance: -
d_gene: -
v_gene: TRBV9
CDR3nt: TGTGCCTCCGGTCAGGACGACACCGGGGAGCTGTTTTTT
CDR3aa: CASGQDDTGELFF

j_gene: TRBJ1-1
abundance: once
d_gene: TRBD1
v_gene: TRBV4-1
CDR3nt: TGCGCCAGCAGCCCGCTTCTATGGGCGGCAGGGGGCCTTGAAGCTTTCTTT
CDR3aa: CASSPLLWAAGGLEAFF

j_gene: TRBJ1-1
abundance: -
d_gene: -
v_gene: TRBV9
CDR3nt: TGTGCCAGCAGCGTAGATCCGGGGCTGAACACTGAAGCTTTCTTT
CDR3aa: CASSVDPGLNTEAFF